This passage covers 7 T cell receptor beta chains from one sample sequenced in a study of blood T cell repertoires in COVID-19. Clones were read by immunoSEQ multiplex PCR, and TCRdb kept only the in-frame ones, dropping some. This sample yields about 230,000 clones, of which 83% are seen a single time; around 7.9% belongs to the top ten. Specimen: peripheral blood. The receptors stem from a man in his forties with active or convalescent COVID-19.

This clone was recorded only once. The chain links TRBV29-1 to TRBJ1-4; D is possibly TRBD1 (6 bases). Germline CDR1 and CDR2: SQVTM and ANQGSEA. V lost 6 bases and J lost 4, with 9 bases in between. The CDR3 sequence is 12 residues long. DNA of the CDR3: TGCAGCGTAACAGGGAATAATGAAAAACTGTTTTTT. This codes for CSVTGNNEKLFF.

The chain links TRBV4-1 to TRBJ2-7; D not certain. V was pared by 0 bases and J by 0 bases, with 12 bases between. The CDR3 contains 16 residues. Germline CDR1 and CDR2: MGHRA and YSYEKL. CDR3 in DNA: TGCGCCAGCAGCCAAGAGTACAGCAAACCCTCCTACGAGCAGTACTTC. As protein: CASSQEYSKPSYEQYF.

This CDR3 is CSASEGGRAYEQYF. The DNA of the CDR3 is TGCAGTGCTAGTGAAGGGGGAAGGGCCTACGAGCAGTACTTC. The J gene is TRBJ2-7, the V gene TRBV20-1; tentative D call: TRBD1 (6 bases). The CDR3 spans 14 residues. The V end was cut by 3 bases, the J end by 2 bases, with 14 bases between. Germline lookup yields CDR1 DFQATT and CDR2 SNEGSKA (reference sequence).

This chain joins TRBV5-5 and TRBJ1-1; D uncertain. From germline, CDR1 is SGHKS and CDR2 YYEKEE (reference sequence). CDR3 length equals 15 residues. Trimming pared 0 bases from V and 2 bases from J, leaving 11 bases between. The CDR3 DNA reads TGTGCCAGCAGCTTGGTTCCACAAGTAAACACTGAAGCTTTCTTT. Translated, it gives CASSLVPQVNTEAFF. The full variable domain, in which reference TRBV5-5 and TRBJ1-1 provide the parts outside the CDR3, is DAGVTQSPTHLIKTRGQQVTLRCSPISGHKSVSWYQQVLGQGPQFIFQYYEKEERGRGNFPDRFSARQFPNYSSELNVNALLLGDSALYLCASSLVPQVNTEAFFGQGTRLTVV.

J is TRBJ2-7 and V is TRBV7-9; possible D gene TRBD2, 6 bases. The germline gives CDR1 SEHNR, CDR2 FQNEAQ (reference sequence). The V end was cut by 4 bases, the J end by 6 bases, with 19 bases between. The length of the CDR3 is 15 residues. Here the CDR3 DNA reads TGTGCCAGCAGCTCTTCAGGACTACCATTTGGCGAGCAGTACTTC. This gives the protein CASSSSGLPFGEQYF.

The chain joins TRBV7-3 to TRBJ1-5; D is unclear. CDR3 length: 20 residues. In germline, CDR1 is SGHTA, CDR2 FQGTGA. Trimming cost V 2 bases and J 2 bases, with 25 bases left between them. CDR3: CASSLDVTGLSAAGNQPQHF. CDR3 sequence (DNA): TGTGCCAGCAGCTTAGATGTGACCGGTCTCTCCGCGGCGGGCAATCAGCCCCAGCATTTT.

V usage is TRBV5-6 and J usage is TRBJ2-3; D is unclear. Trimming removed 3 bases from V and 2 bases from J, with 16 bases in between. Per the germline V gene, CDR1 is SGHDT and CDR2 is YYEEEE. This CDR3 has 16 residues. The CDR3 protein is CASSSPGGSHTDTQYF. The CDR3 coding sequence is TGTGCCAGCAGCTCCCCGGGTGGGTCCCACACAGATACGCAGTATTTT.